This TCR beta chain was identified during a study of post-analysis software for immune sequencing data. Study-wide context: Disease trajectories encompassed relapsing-remitting, secondary progressive and progressive-relapsing multiple sclerosis.

This clonotype showed up just a few times. Antigen specificity is unknown. The germline CDR1 and CDR2 sequences are MNHEY and SVGAGI. V was clipped by 0 bases and J by 0 bases, with 2 bases between them. CDR3 length equals 13 residues. Study results and limitations: Five TRBV segments were significantly more frequent in patients than in controls. TRBV5-6, TRBV5-1 and TRBV20-1 were among these segments. Diversity measured as normalized Chao1 was significantly lower in multiple sclerosis patients than in controls. F measure grouped same-batch samples tightly together.

TCR beta cDNA libraries had unique molecular identifiers. Input amounts of 1 to 10 million T cells were used. These gave about 500,000 cDNA molecules, so each molecule approximated one T cell. One entry per CDR3 protein results from TCRdb running MiXCR on the PCR reads. The sample consists of about 800,000 distinct CDR3 sequences, less than 35% of them appearing once. The sequenced material came from blood. The source is a girl under 18 with multiple sclerosis. This sequence joins TRBV6-5 and TRBJ1-1; D unclear. The CDR3 sequence: CASSYSLNTEAFF. The CDR3 nucleotides read TGTGCCAGCAGTTACTCGTTGAACACTGAAGCTTTCTTT.